This TCR beta chain was sequenced during a study of shared clonotypes between healthy human individuals. Broader study findings: Among donors, the sharing of clonotypes was expected to be influenced by sequencing depth.

Using ten immunoSEQ deep assay plates, investigators sequenced unsorted PBMC DNA. Measured with immunoSEQ multiplex PCR; TCRdb has only the in-frame clones, and not every one. The sample has about 500,000 clones, 70% to 80% seen once. Only Caucasian adults living in Nashville, Tennessee made up the donor group. This CDR3 has 15 amino acids. The V gene's germline CDR1 is MDHEN and CDR2 SYDVKM. V was trimmed by 6 bases and J by 0 bases, leaving 15 bases between them. Of note for this clone: Its specificity is unknown.

This chain joins TRBV28 and TRBJ2-7; D is possibly TRBD1 (5 bases). The receptor was derived from a woman aged 40 to 50 in good health. Some clones in this sample may be carry-over from other donors' samples. Sequencing input: PBMCs. CDR3 bases: TGTGCCAGCAGCTCCCTAGACAGTCCCTCCTACGAGCAGTACTTC. Translated, it gives CASSSLDSPSYEQYF.